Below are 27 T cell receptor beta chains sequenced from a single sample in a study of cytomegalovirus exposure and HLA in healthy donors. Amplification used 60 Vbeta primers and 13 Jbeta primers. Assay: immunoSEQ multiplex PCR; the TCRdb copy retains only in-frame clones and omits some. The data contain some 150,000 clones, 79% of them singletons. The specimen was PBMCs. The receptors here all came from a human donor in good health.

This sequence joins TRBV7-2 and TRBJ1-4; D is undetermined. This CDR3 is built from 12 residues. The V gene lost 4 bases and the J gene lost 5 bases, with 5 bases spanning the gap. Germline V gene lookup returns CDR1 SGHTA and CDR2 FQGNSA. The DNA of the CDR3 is TGTGCCAGCAGCTCCTACAATGAAAAACTGTTTTTT. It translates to CASSSYNEKLFF.

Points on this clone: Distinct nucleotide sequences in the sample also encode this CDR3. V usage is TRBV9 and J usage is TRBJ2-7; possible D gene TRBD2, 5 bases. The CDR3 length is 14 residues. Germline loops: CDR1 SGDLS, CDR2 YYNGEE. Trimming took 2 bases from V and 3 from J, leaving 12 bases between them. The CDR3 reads CASSVGNGDYEQYF. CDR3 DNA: TGTGCCAGCAGCGTTGGGAACGGGGACTACGAGCAGTACTTC.

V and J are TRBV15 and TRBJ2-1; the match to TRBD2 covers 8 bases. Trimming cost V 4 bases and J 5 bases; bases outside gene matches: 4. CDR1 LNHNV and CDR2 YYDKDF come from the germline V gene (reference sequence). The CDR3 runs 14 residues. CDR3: CATSKLAADNEQFF. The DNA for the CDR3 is TGTGCCACCAGCAAACTAGCGGCCGACAATGAGCAGTTCTTC.

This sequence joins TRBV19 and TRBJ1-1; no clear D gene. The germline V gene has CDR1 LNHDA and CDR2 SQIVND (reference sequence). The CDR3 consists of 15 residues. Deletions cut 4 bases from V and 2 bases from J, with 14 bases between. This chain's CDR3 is CASSSPGSINTEAFF. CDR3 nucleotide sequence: TGTGCCAGTAGTAGCCCGGGATCCATTAACACTGAAGCTTTCTTT. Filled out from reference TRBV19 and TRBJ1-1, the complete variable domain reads DGGITQSPKYLFRKEGQNVTLSCEQNLNHDAMYWYRQDPGQGLRLIYYSQIVNDFQKGDIAEGYSVSREKKESFPLTVTSAQKNPTAFYLCASSSPGSINTEAFFGQGTRLTVV.

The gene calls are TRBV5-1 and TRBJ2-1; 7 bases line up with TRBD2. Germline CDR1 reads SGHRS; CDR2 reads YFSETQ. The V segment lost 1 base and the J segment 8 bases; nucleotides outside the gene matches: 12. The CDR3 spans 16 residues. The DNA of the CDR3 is TGCGCCAGCAGCTTGAGTAGACTAGCTCGGGAGGATGAGCAGTTCTTC. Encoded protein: CASSLSRLAREDEQFF.

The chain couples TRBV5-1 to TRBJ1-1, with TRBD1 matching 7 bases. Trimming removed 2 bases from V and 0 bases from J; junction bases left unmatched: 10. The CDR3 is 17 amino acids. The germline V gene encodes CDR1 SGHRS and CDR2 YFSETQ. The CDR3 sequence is CASSFVRAGGLNTEAFF. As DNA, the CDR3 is TGCGCCAGCAGCTTTGTTCGGGCAGGGGGTTTGAACACTGAAGCTTTCTTT.

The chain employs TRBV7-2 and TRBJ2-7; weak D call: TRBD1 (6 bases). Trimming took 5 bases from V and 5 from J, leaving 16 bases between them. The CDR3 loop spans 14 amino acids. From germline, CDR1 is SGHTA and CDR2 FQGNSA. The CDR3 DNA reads TGTGCCAGCAGCCTGCCGGGACACCAGAACGAGCAGTACTTC. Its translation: CASSLPGHQNEQYF. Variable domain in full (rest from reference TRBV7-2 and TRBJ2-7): GAGVSQSPSNKVTEKGKDVELRCDPISGHTALYWYRQSLGQGLEFLIYFQGNSAPDKSGLPSDRFSAERTGGSVSTLTIQRTQQEDSAVYLCASSLPGHQNEQYFGPGTRLTVT.

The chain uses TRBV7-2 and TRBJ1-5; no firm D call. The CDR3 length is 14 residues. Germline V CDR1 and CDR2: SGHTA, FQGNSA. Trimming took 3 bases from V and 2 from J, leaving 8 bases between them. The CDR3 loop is CASSFVGRNQPQHF. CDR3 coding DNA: TGTGCCAGCAGCTTTGTGGGCCGCAATCAGCCCCAGCATTTT.

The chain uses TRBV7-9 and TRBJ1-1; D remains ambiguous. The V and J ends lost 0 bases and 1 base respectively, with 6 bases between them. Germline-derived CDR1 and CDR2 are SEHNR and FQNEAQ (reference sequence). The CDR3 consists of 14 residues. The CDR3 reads CASSLALANTEAFF. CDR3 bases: TGTGCCAGCAGCTTAGCGCTAGCGAACACTGAAGCTTTCTTT. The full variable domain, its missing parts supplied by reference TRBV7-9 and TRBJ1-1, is DTGVSQNPRHKITKRGQNVTFRCDPISEHNRLYWYRQTLGQGPEFLTYFQNEAQLEKSRLLSDRFSAERPKGSFSTLEIQRTEQGDSAMYLCASSLALANTEAFFGQGTRLTVV.

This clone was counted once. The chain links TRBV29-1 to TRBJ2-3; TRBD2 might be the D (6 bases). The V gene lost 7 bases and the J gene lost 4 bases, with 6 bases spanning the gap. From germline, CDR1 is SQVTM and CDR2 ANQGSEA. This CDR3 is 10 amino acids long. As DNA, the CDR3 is TGCAGCGGACTAGCAGATACGCAGTATTTT. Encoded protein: CSGLADTQYF.

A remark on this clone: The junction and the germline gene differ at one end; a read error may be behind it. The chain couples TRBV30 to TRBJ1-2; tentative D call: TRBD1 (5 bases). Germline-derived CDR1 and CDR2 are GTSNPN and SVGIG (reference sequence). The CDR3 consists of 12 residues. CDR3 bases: TGTGCCTGGAGTTTGGCGTCATGGGGCTACCCCTTC. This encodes CAWSLASWGYPF.

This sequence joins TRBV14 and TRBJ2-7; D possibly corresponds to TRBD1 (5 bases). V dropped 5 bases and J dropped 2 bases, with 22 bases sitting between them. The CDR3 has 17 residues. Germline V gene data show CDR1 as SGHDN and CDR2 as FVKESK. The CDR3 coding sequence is TGTGCCAGCAGCGAGTCCTTTGGGGCACTCTCTCCCTACGAGCAGTACTTC. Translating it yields CASSESFGALSPYEQYF.

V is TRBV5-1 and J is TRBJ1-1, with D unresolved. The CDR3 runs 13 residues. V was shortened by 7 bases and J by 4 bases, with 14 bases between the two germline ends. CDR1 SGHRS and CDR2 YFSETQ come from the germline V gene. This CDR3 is CASSSGQVTEAFF. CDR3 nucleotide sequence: TGCGCCAGCTCTAGCGGGCAGGTCACTGAAGCTTTCTTT. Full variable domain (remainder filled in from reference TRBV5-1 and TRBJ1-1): KAGVTQTPRYLIKTRGQQVTLSCSPISGHRSVSWYQQTPGQGLQFLFEYFSETQRNKGNFPGRFSGRQFSNSRSEMNVSTLELGDSALYLCASSSGQVTEAFFGQGTRLTVV.

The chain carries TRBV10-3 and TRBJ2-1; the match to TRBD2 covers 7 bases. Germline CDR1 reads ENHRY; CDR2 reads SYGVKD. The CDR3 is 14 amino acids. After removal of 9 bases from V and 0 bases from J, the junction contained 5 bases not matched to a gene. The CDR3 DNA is TGTGCCATTGCCAGCGGGGCCTCCTACAATGAGCAGTTCTTC. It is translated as CAIASGASYNEQFF.

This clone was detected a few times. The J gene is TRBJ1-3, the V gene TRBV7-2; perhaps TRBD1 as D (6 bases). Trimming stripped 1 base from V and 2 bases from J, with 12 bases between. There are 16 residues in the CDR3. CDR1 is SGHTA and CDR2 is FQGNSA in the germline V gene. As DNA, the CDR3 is TGTGCCAGCAGCTTAGGGGCCGACAGGCCTGGAAACACCATATATTTT. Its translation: CASSLGADRPGNTIYF.

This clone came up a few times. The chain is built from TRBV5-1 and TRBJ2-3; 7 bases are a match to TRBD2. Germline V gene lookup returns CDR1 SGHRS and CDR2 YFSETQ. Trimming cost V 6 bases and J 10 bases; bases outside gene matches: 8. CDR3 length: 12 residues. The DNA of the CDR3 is TGCGCCAGCACTAAAGCGGGGAAGGCGCAGTATTTT. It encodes CASTKAGKAQYF.

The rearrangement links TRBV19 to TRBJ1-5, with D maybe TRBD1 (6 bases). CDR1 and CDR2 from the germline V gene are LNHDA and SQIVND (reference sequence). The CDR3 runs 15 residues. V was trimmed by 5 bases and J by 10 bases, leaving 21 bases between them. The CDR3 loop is CASSPPGHLITPQHF. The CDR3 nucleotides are TGTGCCAGTAGTCCACCGGGACATCTAATCACACCCCAGCATTTT.

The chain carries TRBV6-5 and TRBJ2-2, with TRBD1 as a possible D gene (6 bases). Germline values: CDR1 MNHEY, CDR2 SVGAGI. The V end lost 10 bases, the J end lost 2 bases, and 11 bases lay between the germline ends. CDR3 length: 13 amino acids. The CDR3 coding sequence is TGTGCCACACAGGGATTAAACACCGGGGAGCTGTTTTTT. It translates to CATQGLNTGELFF.

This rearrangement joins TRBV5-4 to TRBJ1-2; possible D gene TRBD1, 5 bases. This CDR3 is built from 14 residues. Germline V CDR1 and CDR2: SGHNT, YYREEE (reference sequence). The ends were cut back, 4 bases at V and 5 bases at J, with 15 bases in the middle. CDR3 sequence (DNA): TGTGCCAGCAGCCCTAACGGGGGTTTATATGGCTACACCTTC. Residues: CASSPNGGLYGYTF.

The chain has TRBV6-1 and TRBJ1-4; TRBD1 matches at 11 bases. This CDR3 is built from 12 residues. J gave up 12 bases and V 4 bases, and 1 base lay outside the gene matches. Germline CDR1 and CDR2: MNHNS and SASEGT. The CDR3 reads CASSGDRGELFF. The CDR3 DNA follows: TGTGCCAGCAGTGGGGACAGGGGGGAACTGTTTTTT.

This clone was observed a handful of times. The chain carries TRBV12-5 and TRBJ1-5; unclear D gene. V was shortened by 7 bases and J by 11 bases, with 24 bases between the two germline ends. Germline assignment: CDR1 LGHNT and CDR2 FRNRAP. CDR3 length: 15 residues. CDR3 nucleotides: TGTGCTAGTGCCACGACACCGCTATTAGAAAAGGCCCAGCATTTT. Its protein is CASATTPLLEKAQHF.

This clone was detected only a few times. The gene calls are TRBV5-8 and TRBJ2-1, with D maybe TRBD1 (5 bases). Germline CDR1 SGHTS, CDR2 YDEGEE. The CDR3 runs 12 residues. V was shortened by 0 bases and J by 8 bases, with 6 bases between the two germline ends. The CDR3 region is CASSLEGDEQFF. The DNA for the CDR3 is TGTGCCAGCAGCTTGGAAGGGGATGAGCAGTTCTTC.

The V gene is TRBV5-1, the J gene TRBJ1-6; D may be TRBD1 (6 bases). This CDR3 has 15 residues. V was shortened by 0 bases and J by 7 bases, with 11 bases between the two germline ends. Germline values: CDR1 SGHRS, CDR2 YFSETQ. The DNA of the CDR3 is TGCGCCAGCAGCTTGGTCCAGGGGCGGAATTCACCCCTCCACTTT. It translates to CASSLVQGRNSPLHF.

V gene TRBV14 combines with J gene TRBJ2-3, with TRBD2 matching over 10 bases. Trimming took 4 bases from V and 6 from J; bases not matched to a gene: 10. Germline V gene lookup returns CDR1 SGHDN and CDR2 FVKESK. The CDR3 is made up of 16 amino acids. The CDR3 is CASSLSGRAFADTQYF. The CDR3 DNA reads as TGTGCCAGCAGCCTAAGCGGGAGGGCCTTCGCGGATACGCAGTATTTT.

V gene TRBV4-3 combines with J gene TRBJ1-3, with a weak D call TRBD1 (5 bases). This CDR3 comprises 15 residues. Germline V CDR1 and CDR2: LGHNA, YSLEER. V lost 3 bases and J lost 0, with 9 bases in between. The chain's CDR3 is CASSQGLFSGNTIYF. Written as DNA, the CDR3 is TGCGCCAGCAGCCAGGGACTTTTCTCTGGAAACACCATATATTTT.

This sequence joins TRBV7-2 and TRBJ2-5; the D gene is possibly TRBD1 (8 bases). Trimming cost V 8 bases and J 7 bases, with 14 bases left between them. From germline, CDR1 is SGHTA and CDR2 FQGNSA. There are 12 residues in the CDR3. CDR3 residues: CASLTGEGTQYF. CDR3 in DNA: TGTGCCAGCCTGACAGGGGAGGGGACCCAGTACTTC.

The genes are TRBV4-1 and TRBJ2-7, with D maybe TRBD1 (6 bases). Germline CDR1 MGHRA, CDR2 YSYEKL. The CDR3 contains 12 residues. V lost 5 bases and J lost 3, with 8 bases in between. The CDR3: CASSLDSYEQYF. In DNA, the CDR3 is TGCGCCAGCAGCTTGGACAGCTACGAGCAGTACTTC.